This T cell receptor beta chain is drawn from a study of cytomegalovirus exposure and HLA in healthy donors. Study results and caveats: High sensitivity and specificity were reportedly achieved when the classifier diagnosed cytomegalovirus status.

Use of 60 Vbeta and 13 Jbeta primers characterized the PCR. Generated by immunoSEQ multiplex PCR, the TCRdb table keeps only in-frame clones and is missing some. This table has around 150,000 clones, 66% appearing once. In the case of this clone: As yet, its antigen is unknown.

The length of the CDR3 is 16 residues. Germline V gives CDR1 SGHAT, CDR2 FQDESV (reference sequence). The ends were cut back, 2 bases at V and 0 bases at J, with 11 bases in the middle. This chain uses TRBV11-1 with TRBJ1-3; no clear D. The clonotype was recovered from a human donor in good health. Sequencing was done on a sample of PBMCs. CDR3 amino acids: CASSLSRSASGNTIYF. In nucleotides, the CDR3 is TGTGCCAGCAGCTTAAGTAGAAGCGCCTCTGGAAACACCATATATTTT.